Presented here are 14 T cell receptor beta chains from one specimen sequenced in a study of cytomegalovirus exposure and HLA in healthy donors (dated by TCRdb to 2016 to 2017). Library preparation was by the immunoSEQ multiplex PCR assay. The multiplex PCR relied on a mix of 60 forward primers for TCR Vbeta segments and 13 reverse primers for TCR Jbeta segments. TCRdb took over this immuneACCESS table, retaining in-frame rearrangements with V and J assigned. Such tables are incomplete; in checked studies, under half of the missing clones stem from an unresolved V gene, and the remainder is unexplained. A total of some 170,000 clones appear in this sample, 60% to 85% of them only once. The ten largest account for about 2.7% of the sample. The sequencing sample was made of PBMCs. The receptors were gathered from a male donor in good health and CMV-seronegative.

The chain carries TRBV11-2 and TRBJ2-3, with D perhaps matching TRBD1 (6 bases). Germline lookup yields CDR1 SGHAT and CDR2 FQNNGV. Deletions cut 5 bases from V and 5 bases from J, with 14 bases between. The CDR3 length is 14 residues. CDR3 residues: CASSTTQQGDTQYF. CDR3 bases: TGTGCCAGCAGCACCACTCAACAGGGAGATACGCAGTATTTT.

The rearrangement uses TRBV7-2 and TRBJ1-5; 7 positions match TRBD1. The CDR3 runs 18 residues. V trimming: 6 bases; J trimming: 0 bases; junction bases outside the gene matches: 14. From germline, CDR1 is SGHTA and CDR2 FQGNSA. This CDR3 reads CASSQTRDSLYSNQPQHF. CDR3 in DNA: TGTGCCAGCAGTCAGACCCGGGACAGTCTTTATAGCAATCAGCCCCAGCATTTT.

The chain is built from TRBV4-3 and TRBJ2-5; D unresolved. The CDR3 contains 13 residues. V was shortened by 1 base and J by 3 bases, with 6 bases between the two germline ends. Germline CDR1 LGHNA, CDR2 YSLEER. The CDR3: CASSQGEEETQYF. CDR3 in DNA: TGCGCCAGCAGCCAAGGAGAGGAAGAGACCCAGTACTTC.

The rearrangement joins TRBV5-4 to TRBJ2-5; a weak D match, TRBD2 (5 bases). CDR3 size: 15 residues. In germline, CDR1 is SGHNT, CDR2 YYREEE (reference sequence). V shed 7 bases and J shed 1 base, with 17 bases lying between them. The CDR3 region has the DNA TGTGCCAGCGGAACGGGGTCCAGTATCCAAGAGACCCAGTACTTC. As protein: CASGTGSSIQETQYF. Full variable domain (outside the CDR3, taken from reference TRBV5-4 and TRBJ2-5): ETGVTQSPTHLIKTRGQQVTLRCSSQSGHNTVSWYQQALGQGPQFIFQYYREEENGRGNFPPRFSGLQFPNYSSELNVNALELDDSALYLCASGTGSSIQETQYFGPGTRLLVL.

This chain joins TRBV11-3 and TRBJ2-3; TRBD1 matches at 8 bases. This CDR3 contains 14 residues. The trim removed 3 bases at V and 5 bases at J, leaving 4 bases unmatched. CDR1 is SGHNT, CDR2 YENEEA, per germline. The CDR3 nucleotides read TGTGCCAGCAGCTTCGGACAGGGCGGAGATACGCAGTATTTT. Residues: CASSFGQGGDTQYF.

Regarding this clone: Sequence at one end of the junction differs from germline and may be a read error. This chain uses TRBV15 with TRBJ1-4; 7 bases fit TRBD1. The CDR3 is made up of 16 amino acids. Germline loops: CDR1 LNHNV, CDR2 YYDKDF (reference sequence). The CDR3 DNA reads as TGTGCCACCAGAAGAGAGCTGGGACAGCTTTATGAAAAACTGTTTTTT. Its protein is CATRRELGQLYEKLFF.

J is TRBJ2-2 and V is TRBV19, with 7 bases that match TRBD1. Per the germline V gene, CDR1 is LNHDA and CDR2 is SQIVND (reference sequence). There are 16 residues in the CDR3. The ends lost 7 bases at V and 2 bases at J; junction bases unmatched: 10. The CDR3 nucleotides read TGTGCCAGTACATGGGACAGATCCTCCAACACCGGGGAGCTGTTTTTT. It yields the protein CASTWDRSSNTGELFF.

This chain uses TRBV6-5 with TRBJ2-1, with 10 bases matching TRBD2. V trimming: 0 bases; J trimming: 7 bases; junction bases outside the gene matches: 3. The CDR3 has 15 residues. Germline V gives CDR1 MNHEY, CDR2 SVGAGI. CDR3 protein: CASSYSGLAQNEQFF. CDR3 DNA sequence: TGTGCCAGCAGTTACTCGGGACTAGCGCAGAATGAGCAGTTCTTC.

CDR3 region: CASSLFHRGRGNTIYF. The CDR3 DNA reads TGTGCCAGCAGCTTATTTCACAGGGGGCGCGGAAACACCATATATTTT. This chain uses TRBV7-2 with TRBJ1-3; 9 bases agree with TRBD1. The V gene end was trimmed by 2 bases and the J gene end by 4 bases; junction bases not matched to a gene: 6. Germline V lookup: CDR1 SGHTA, CDR2 FQGNSA. This CDR3 spans 16 amino acids.

The J gene is TRBJ1-2, the V gene TRBV4-1, with a tentative D call TRBD1 (6 bases). CDR3 size: 15 residues. Trimming left V 3 bases short and J 2 bases short, with 13 bases between. Germline V CDR1 and CDR2: MGHRA, YSYEKL. CDR3 in amino acids: CASSQSRDKNYGYTF. As DNA, the CDR3 is TGCGCCAGCAGCCAGAGCCGGGACAAGAACTATGGCTACACCTTC.

The V call is TRBV21-1, the J call TRBJ1-3. TRBV21-1 corresponds to a pseudogene. This CDR3 has 15 residues. CDR3 region: CASSNSGGRGNTIYF. As DNA, the CDR3 is TGTGCCAGCAGCAACAGCGGGGGCCGTGGAAACACCATATATTTT.

This rearrangement joins TRBV19 to TRBJ2-2; the D gene is possibly TRBD2 (6 bases). The CDR3 loop spans 17 amino acids. Trimming pared 1 base from V and 0 bases from J, leaving 12 bases between. Germline V gives CDR1 LNHDA, CDR2 SQIVND (reference sequence). CDR3 sequence: CASSIAIAVTNTGELFF. The CDR3 region has the DNA TGTGCCAGTAGTATAGCAATAGCGGTAACGAACACCGGGGAGCTGTTTTTT.

The V and J genes are TRBV6-1 and TRBJ1-2, with D possibly TRBD1 on 6 matching bases. The CDR3 is made up of 15 amino acids. Germline V gene lookup returns CDR1 MNHNS and CDR2 SASEGT. V shed 0 bases and J shed 8 bases, with 16 bases lying between them. The CDR3 region is CASSEALLGARGYTF. The CDR3 DNA is TGTGCCAGCAGTGAAGCGCTTCTGGGGGCGAGAGGCTACACCTTC.

This clone has only one observation. V and J are TRBV4-3 and TRBJ1-4, with 7 nucleotides matching TRBD1. The ends lost 0 bases at V and 4 bases at J; junction bases unmatched: 2. The germline V gene has CDR1 LGHNA and CDR2 YSLEER. This CDR3 is 15 amino acids long. Here the CDR3 DNA reads TGCGCCAGCAGCCAAGAGGACAGGAGTAATGAAAAACTGTTTTTT. Amino acid sequence: CASSQEDRSNEKLFF.